Described below is a single T cell receptor beta chain sequence and its context. This specimen comes from a study of CD8 T cells in Susac syndrome. RNA amounts of about 0.5 to 1 ug underwent reverse transcription with random hexamers. TCRdb recomputed calls from the immunoSEQ multiplex PCR reads with MiXCR, one row per CDR3 protein. The table has around 45,000 distinct CDR3 sequences, approximately 94% seen once. Germline CDR1 reads SGDLS; CDR2 reads YYNGEE. Trimming removed 2 bases from V and 6 bases from J, with 9 bases in between. The CDR3 has 13 residues. The TCR was taken from a human donor in good health. The chain combines TRBV9 with TRBJ2-1, with D perhaps TRBD1 (6 bases). The material sequenced was CD8+ T cells from PBMCs. CDR3 nucleotides: TGTGCCAGCAGCGTTCAAGGGGGCAATGAGCAGTTCTTC. Translated, it gives CASSVQGGNEQFF. The full variable domain, with the rest looked up from reference TRBV9 and TRBJ2-1, is DSGVTQTPKHLITATGQRVTLRCSPRSGDLSVYWYQQSLDQGLQFLIQYYNGEERAKGNILERFSAQQFPDLHSELNLSSLELGDSALYFCASSVQGGNEQFFGPGTRLTVL.